This TCR beta chain was documented in a study of blood T cell repertoires in COVID-19. Assay: immunoSEQ multiplex PCR; the TCRdb copy retains only in-frame clones and omits some. Among approximately 500,000 clones listed, roughly 89% were seen once. Germline CDR1 is MNHEY and CDR2 is SMNVEV (reference sequence). The V and J ends lost 5 bases and 8 bases, in that order; junction bases with no gene match: 8. CDR3 size: 15 residues. Sequenced: peripheral blood. This chain connects TRBV27 to TRBJ2-4, with 11 bases matching TRBD1. This clonotype was obtained from a man aged 18 to 30 with COVID-19, enrolled during active disease. This CDR3 is CASSPGTGGLDIQYF. The CDR3, as DNA: TGTGCCAGCAGTCCCGGGACAGGGGGGTTGGACATTCAGTACTTC.